This T cell receptor (beta chain) was sequenced during a study of blood T cell repertoires in COVID-19. The CDR3 is 12 residues long. Germline V CDR1 and CDR2: LGHDT, YNNKEL (reference sequence). Trimming stripped 3 bases from V and 4 bases from J, with 7 bases between. In the original workflow: Nucleated cell number was recorded as an estimate derived from reference gene primer amplification. Here immunoSEQ multiplex PCR was the method, and the copy in TCRdb shows in-frame clones only, minus some. Clone size and the V and J calls come from that table; the DNA yielded D and trimming. The sample lists roughly 160,000 clones, roughly 84% occurring once.

This clonotype originated in a man aged 55 to 70 who had recovered from COVID-19. Sample: PBMCs or T cells enriched from blood (not recorded which). The genes are TRBV3-1 (or the pseudogene TRBV3-2) and TRBJ2-7; D is uncertain. The CDR3 nucleotides read TGTGCCAGCAGCCATACGCGATACGAGCAGTACTTC. The encoded protein is CASSHTRYEQYF.